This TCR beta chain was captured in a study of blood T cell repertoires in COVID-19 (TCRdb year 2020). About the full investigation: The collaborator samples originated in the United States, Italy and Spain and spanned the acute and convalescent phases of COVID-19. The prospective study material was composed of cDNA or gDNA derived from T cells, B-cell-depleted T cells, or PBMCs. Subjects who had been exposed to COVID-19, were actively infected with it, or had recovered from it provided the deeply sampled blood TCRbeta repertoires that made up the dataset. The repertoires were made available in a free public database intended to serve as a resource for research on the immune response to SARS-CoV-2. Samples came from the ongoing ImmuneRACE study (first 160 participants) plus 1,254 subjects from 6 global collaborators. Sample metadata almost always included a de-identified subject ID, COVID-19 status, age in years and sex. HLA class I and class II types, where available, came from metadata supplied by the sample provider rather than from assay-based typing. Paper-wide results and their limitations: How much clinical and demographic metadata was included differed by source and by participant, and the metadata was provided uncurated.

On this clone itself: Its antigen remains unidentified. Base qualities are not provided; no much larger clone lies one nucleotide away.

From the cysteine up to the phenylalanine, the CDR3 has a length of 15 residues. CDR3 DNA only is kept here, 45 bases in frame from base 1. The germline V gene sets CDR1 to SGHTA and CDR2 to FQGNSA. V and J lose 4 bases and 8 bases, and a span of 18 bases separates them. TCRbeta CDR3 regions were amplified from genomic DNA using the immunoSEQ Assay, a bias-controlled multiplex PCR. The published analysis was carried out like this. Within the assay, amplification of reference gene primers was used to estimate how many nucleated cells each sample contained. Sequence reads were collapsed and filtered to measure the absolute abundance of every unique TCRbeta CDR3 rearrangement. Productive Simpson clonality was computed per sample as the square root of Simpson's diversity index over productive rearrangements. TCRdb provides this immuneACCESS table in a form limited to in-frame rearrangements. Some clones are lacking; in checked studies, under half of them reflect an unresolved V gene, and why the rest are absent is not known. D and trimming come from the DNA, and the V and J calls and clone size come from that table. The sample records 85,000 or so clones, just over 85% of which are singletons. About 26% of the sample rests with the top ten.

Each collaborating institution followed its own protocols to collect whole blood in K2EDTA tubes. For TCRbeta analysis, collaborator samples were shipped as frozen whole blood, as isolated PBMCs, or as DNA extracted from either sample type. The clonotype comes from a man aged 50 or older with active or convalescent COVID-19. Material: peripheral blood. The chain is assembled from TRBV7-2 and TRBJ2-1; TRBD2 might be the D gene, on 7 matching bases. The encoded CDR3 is CASSSAGGRMDEQFF. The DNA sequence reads TGTGCCAGCAGCTCCGCCGGGGGGCGGATGGATGAGCAGTTCTTC.